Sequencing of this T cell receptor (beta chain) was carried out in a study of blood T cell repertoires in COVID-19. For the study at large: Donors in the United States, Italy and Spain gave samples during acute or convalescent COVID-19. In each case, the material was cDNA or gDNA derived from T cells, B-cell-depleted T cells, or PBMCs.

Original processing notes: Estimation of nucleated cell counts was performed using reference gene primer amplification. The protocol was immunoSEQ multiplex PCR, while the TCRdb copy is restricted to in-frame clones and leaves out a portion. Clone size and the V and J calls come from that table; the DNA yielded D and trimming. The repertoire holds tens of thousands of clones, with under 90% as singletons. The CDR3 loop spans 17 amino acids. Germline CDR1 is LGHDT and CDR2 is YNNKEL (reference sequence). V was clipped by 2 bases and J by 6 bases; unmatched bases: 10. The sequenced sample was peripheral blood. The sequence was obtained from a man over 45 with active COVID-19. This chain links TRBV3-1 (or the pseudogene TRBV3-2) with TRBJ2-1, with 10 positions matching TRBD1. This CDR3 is CASSQRGERDRGNEQFF. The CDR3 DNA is TGTGCCAGCAGCCAAAGAGGAGAGAGGGACAGGGGCAATGAGCAGTTCTTC.